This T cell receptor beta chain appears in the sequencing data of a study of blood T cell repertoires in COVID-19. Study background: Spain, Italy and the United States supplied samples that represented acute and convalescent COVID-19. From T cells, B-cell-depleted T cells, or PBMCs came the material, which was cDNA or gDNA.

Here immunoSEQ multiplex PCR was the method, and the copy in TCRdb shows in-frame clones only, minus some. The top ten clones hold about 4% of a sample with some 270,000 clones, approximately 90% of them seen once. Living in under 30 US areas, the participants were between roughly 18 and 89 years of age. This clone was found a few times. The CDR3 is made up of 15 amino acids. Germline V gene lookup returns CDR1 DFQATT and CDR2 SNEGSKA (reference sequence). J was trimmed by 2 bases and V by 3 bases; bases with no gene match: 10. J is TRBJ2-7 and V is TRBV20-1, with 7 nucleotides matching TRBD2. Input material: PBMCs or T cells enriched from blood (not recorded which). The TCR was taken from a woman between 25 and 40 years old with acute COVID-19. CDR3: CSASSSGVATYEQYF. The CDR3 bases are TGCAGTGCTAGTTCTAGCGGCGTTGCAACCTACGAGCAGTACTTC.